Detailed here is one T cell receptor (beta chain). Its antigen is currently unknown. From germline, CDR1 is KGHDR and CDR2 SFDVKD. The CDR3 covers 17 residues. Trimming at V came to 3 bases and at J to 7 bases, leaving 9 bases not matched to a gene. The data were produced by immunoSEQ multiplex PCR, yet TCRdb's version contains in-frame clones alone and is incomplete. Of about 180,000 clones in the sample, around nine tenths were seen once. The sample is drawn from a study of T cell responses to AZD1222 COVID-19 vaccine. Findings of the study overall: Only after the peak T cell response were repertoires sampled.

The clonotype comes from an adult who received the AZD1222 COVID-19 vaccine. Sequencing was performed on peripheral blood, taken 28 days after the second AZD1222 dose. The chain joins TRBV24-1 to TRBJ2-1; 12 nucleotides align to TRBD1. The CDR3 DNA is TGTGCCACCAGTGATCCGGGACAGGGGGCCGCGAGGAATGAGCAGTTCTTC. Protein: CATSDPGQGAARNEQFF.